The rows below give T cell receptor beta chains drawn from one sample of a study of T cells in Graves' hyperthyroidism and ophthalmopathy. A single record per CDR3 protein comes from TCRdb applying MiXCR to the multiplex PCR reads. The sample contains fewer than 400,000 distinct CDR3 sequences, more than 15% of which appear only once. Material for sequencing was blood. The receptors originated from a young woman with Graves' hyperthyroidism that later progressed to Graves' ophthalmopathy. CDR3s include the opening cysteine and the closing phenylalanine or tryptophan. A D gene is named only where the DNA matches it firmly. Clone size is stated in some rows and not others, as once, few, many or a class when expanded.

v_gene,d_gene,j_gene,abundance,CDR3aa,CDR3nt
TRBV5-1,TRBD1,TRBJ2-1,.,CASSFVGLDRFYNEQFF,TGCGCCAGCAGCTTCGTGGGCCTGGACAGGTTCTACAATGAGCAGTTCTTC
TRBV7-8,.,TRBJ2-4,many,CASSLERNIQYF,TGTGCCAGCAGCTTAGAGCGGAACATTCAGTACTTC
TRBV7-2,.,TRBJ1-1,many,CASSVTGLNTEAFF,TGTGCCAGCAGCGTTACGGGGTTGAACACTGAAGCTTTCTTT
TRBV3-1,.,TRBJ1-1,many,CASSLDSYTEAFF,TGTGCCAGCAGCCTGGACAGTTATACTGAAGCTTTCTTT
TRBV27,TRBD1,TRBJ1-5,few,CASSSGTGGGGNQPQHF,TGTGCCAGCAGTTCGGGGACAGGGGGCGGCGGCAATCAGCCCCAGCATTTT
TRBV19,.,TRBJ1-4,.,CASRRIQLGEKLFF,TGTGCCAGTAGGAGGATTCAGCTTGGGGAAAAACTGTTTTTT
TRBV25-1,.,TRBJ2-5,.,CASSGPWVQETQYF,TGTGCCAGCAGTGGACCTTGGGTTCAAGAGACCCAGTACTTC
TRBV9,TRBD1,TRBJ2-7,many,CASSVEGTGTNEQYF,TGTGCCAGCAGCGTAGAGGGGACAGGGACCAACGAGCAGTACTTC
TRBV2,.,TRBJ2-5,many,CASSIGTRETQYF,TGTGCCAGCTCTATCGGGACTCGGGAGACCCAGTACTTC
TRBV9,.,TRBJ1-6,few,CASSVGQGNSPLHF,TGTGCCAGCAGCGTAGGCCAGGGGAATTCACCCCTCCACTTT
TRBV5-1,.,TRBJ1-1,few,CASSWQGGNTEAFF,TGCGCCAGCAGCTGGCAAGGGGGGAACACTGAAGCTTTCTTT
TRBV5-1,.,TRBJ2-5,.,CASSLERAQETQYF,TGCGCCAGCAGCTTGGAAAGGGCCCAAGAGACCCAGTACTTC
TRBV7-9,TRBD1,TRBJ1-2,few,CASSARQGGSNGYTF,TGTGCCAGCAGCGCCAGACAGGGGGGGTCGAATGGCTACACCTTC
TRBV12-3/TRBV12-4,.,TRBJ1-1,many,CASRPGEGDTEAFF,TGTGCCAGCAGACCAGGGGAGGGGGACACTGAAGCTTTCTTT
TRBV27,TRBD2,TRBJ2-3,many,CASMAGGSTDTQYF,TGTGCCAGCATGGCGGGAGGGAGCACAGATACGCAGTATTTT
TRBV28,TRBD1,TRBJ2-3,many,CASSFTWTGVTDTQYF,TGTGCCAGCAGTTTTACATGGACAGGGGTCACAGATACGCAGTATTTT
TRBV7-9,.,TRBJ1-2,many,CASSLRPDDGYTF,TGTGCCAGCAGCTTGAGGCCAGACGATGGCTACACCTTC
TRBV12-3/TRBV12-4,.,TRBJ2-1,many,CASSFFSDNEQFF,TGTGCCAGCAGTTTTTTTTCGGACAATGAGCAGTTCTTC
TRBV7-9,.,TRBJ2-2,few,CASSGGTSGELFF,TGTGCCAGCAGCGGGGGGACCTCCGGGGAGCTGTTTTTT
TRBV7-9,.,TRBJ1-5,many,CASSKGGNWNQPQHF,TGTGCCAGCAGCAAAGGGGGTAATTGGAATCAGCCCCAGCATTTT
TRBV6-1,.,TRBJ1-5,many,CASSAGGESNQPQHF,TGTGCCAGCAGTGCGGGGGGGGAGAGCAATCAGCCCCAGCATTTT
TRBV10-3,TRBD1,TRBJ2-2,once,CASSEGGHTGELFF,TGTGCCAGCAGTGAAGGGGGCCACACCGGGGAGCTGTTTTTT
TRBV28,.,TRBJ1-1,many,CASSVPQGQRTEAFF,TGTGCCAGCAGTGTCCCGCAGGGGCAAAGGACTGAAGCTTTCTTT
TRBV4-2,TRBD2,TRBJ2-7,.,CASSQRLAGEQYF,TGTGCCAGCAGCCAGAGACTAGCGGGTGAGCAGTACTTC
TRBV29-1,TRBD2,TRBJ2-1,many,CSGREDYNEQFF,TGCAGCGGGCGGGAGGACTACAATGAGCAGTTCTTC
TRBV19,.,TRBJ2-7,.,CASSAKVGGYEQYF,TGTGCCAGTAGTGCCAAGGTGGGGGGCTACGAGCAGTACTTC
TRBV5-6,.,TRBJ1-2,.,CASSYRTVLEHYTF,TGTGCCAGCAGCTACAGGACAGTCCTGGAGCACTACACCTTC
TRBV30,.,TRBJ1-1,many,CAWSVLEAFF,TGTGCCTGGAGTGTACTTGAAGCTTTCTTT
TRBV29-1,TRBD2,TRBJ2-5,few,CSAHRLAGVVGETQYF,TGCAGCGCCCATAGACTAGCGGGAGTGGTGGGGGAGACCCAGTACTTC
TRBV4-1,.,TRBJ1-1,.,CASSHAPAGVSGAFF,TGCGCCAGCAGCCATGCCCCAGCGGGGGTGAGTGGGGCTTTCTTT
TRBV11-2,TRBD2,TRBJ2-3,.,CASSLSSLAEIHTDTQYF,TGTGCCAGCAGCTTATCCTCTCTAGCGGAGATACACACAGATACGCAGTATTTT
TRBV29-1,TRBD2,TRBJ2-1,.,CSVGPRPRLAGGGGDEQFF,TGCAGCGTTGGACCCCGCCCCCGACTAGCGGGAGGGGGTGGTGATGAGCAGTTCTTC
TRBV15,.,TRBJ2-7,.,CATRLQGSSYEQYF,TGTGCCACCAGGCTGCAGGGGAGCTCCTACGAGCAGTACTTC
TRBV5-1,.,TRBJ1-6,many,CASSFGQLNSPLHF,TGCGCCAGCAGCTTTGGACAGTTAAATTCACCCCTCCACTTT
TRBV10-3,.,TRBJ2-2,.,CAISEQLGNTGELFF,TGTGCCATCAGTGAGCAGTTAGGGAACACCGGGGAGCTGTTTTTT
TRBV3-1,TRBD2,TRBJ2-3,many,CASSKHSGTTDTQYF,TGTGCCAGCAGCAAACATAGCGGGACCACAGATACGCAGTATTTT
TRBV14,.,TRBJ2-1,many,CASSPVSRYNEQFF,TGTGCCAGCAGCCCGGTGTCAAGGTACAATGAGCAGTTCTTC
TRBV5-4,TRBD1,TRBJ1-1,few,CASSARDSPMNTEAFF,TGTGCCAGCAGCGCACGGGACAGCCCGATGAACACTGAAGCTTTCTTT
TRBV28,.,TRBJ2-5,.,CASSFYLRETQYF,TGTGCCAGCAGTTTTTACCTCCGGGAGACCCAGTACTTC
TRBV7-9,.,TRBJ2-1,.,CASSDPGDSYNEQFF,TGTGCCAGCAGCGATCCAGGGGACTCCTACAATGAGCAGTTCTTC
TRBV12-3/TRBV12-4,TRBD1,TRBJ2-2,.,CASNGDRVGGELFF,TGTGCCAGCAATGGGGACAGGGTGGGCGGGGAGCTGTTTTTT
TRBV28,TRBD2,TRBJ2-7,many,CASSLAAGRASYEQYF,TGTGCCAGCAGTTTGGCGGCAGGGAGGGCCTCCTACGAGCAGTACTTC
TRBV4-3,.,TRBJ1-1,many,CASSPRRELPEAFF,TGCGCCAGCAGCCCCCGGCGGGAGCTACCAGAAGCTTTCTTT
TRBV28,.,TRBJ1-6,many,CASSYNSPLHF,TGTGCCAGCAGTTATAATTCACCCCTCCACTTT
TRBV29-1,TRBD1,TRBJ2-3,many,CSVEDRSDTDTQYF,TGCAGCGTAGAGGACAGGTCCGACACAGATACGCAGTATTTT
TRBV12-3/TRBV12-4,.,TRBJ2-7,medium-sized,CASSPGPGVSYEQYF,TGTGCCAGCAGCCCCGGTCCGGGGGTAAGCTACGAGCAGTACTTC
TRBV28,.,TRBJ1-5,.,CASSPPGRGQQPQHF,TGTGCCAGCAGTCCCCCTGGCAGGGGTCAACAGCCCCAGCATTTT
TRBV27,TRBD2,TRBJ2-3,many,CASSFLAGASTDTQYF,TGTGCCAGCAGTTTTTTAGCGGGCGCCAGCACAGATACGCAGTATTTT
TRBV6-1,TRBD1,TRBJ1-3,.,CASKIDRGSGNTIYF,TGTGCCAGTAAAATCGACAGGGGCTCTGGAAACACCATATATTTT
TRBV19,.,TRBJ1-5,few,CASSLQGIQPQHF,TGTGCCAGTAGTCTTCAGGGAATCCAGCCCCAGCATTTT
TRBV12-3/TRBV12-4,TRBD2,TRBJ2-7,.,CASRAGGYDEQYF,TGTGCCAGCAGGGCCGGGGGGTATGACGAGCAGTACTTC